These 7 T cell receptor beta chains originate from one sample sequenced in a study of post-analysis software for immune sequencing data. General study results and limits: TRBV segments more frequent in patients than in controls numbered a few and included TRBV5-6, TRBV5-1 and TRBV20-1.

Their antigens are not known. Included in the TCR beta cDNA libraries were unique molecular identifiers. TCRdb called the PCR reads again in MiXCR, with one record for every CDR3 protein. The repertoire has approximately 690,000 distinct CDR3 sequences, roughly three fifths of them found once; the top ten carry approximately 11%. Input material: blood. The receptor set was obtained from a girl aged 2-10 years with multiple sclerosis.

The V call is TRBV11-2, the J call TRBJ2-1, with unresolved D. Between the trimmed V and J ends, which lost 5 bases and 6 bases, there was a span of 23 bases. Germline CDR1 reads SGHAT; CDR2 reads FQNNGV. The CDR3 is 17 amino acids. CDR3 nucleotides: TGTGCCAGCAGCCCCTCCCGTTGGGCCGTTTCGGGCAATGAGCAGTTCTTC. Protein: CASSPSRWAVSGNEQFF.

V gene TRBV5-1 combines with J gene TRBJ2-1; 13 nucleotides match TRBD2. CDR3 length equals 19 residues. The germline V gene encodes CDR1 SGHRS and CDR2 YFSETQ. Trimming cost V 2 bases and J 8 bases; bases outside gene matches: 16. In DNA, the CDR3 is TGCGCCAGCAGCTTCGTTAGGACGGGACTAGCGGGATCATTCGATGAGCAGTTCTTC. Translated: CASSFVRTGLAGSFDEQFF.

This chain uses TRBV7-9 with TRBJ2-7; TRBD1 agrees at 10 bases. CDR3 length equals 19 residues. J gave up 2 bases and V 4 bases, and 17 bases lay outside the gene matches. From germline, CDR1 is SEHNR and CDR2 FQNEAQ (reference sequence). The CDR3 sequence is CASSYSGQGPIHRTYEQYF. The CDR3 region has the DNA TGTGCCAGCAGCTATTCGGGACAGGGGCCGATACATAGGACCTACGAGCAGTACTTC.

J is TRBJ2-5 and V is TRBV5-1, with 7 bases aligning to TRBD1. CDR3 length equals 15 residues. After removal of 4 bases from V and 4 bases from J, the junction contained 10 bases not matched to a gene. Germline CDR1 and CDR2: SGHRS and YFSETQ. The CDR3 DNA is TGCGCCAGCAGCAGGATCGAGAGGGGGCGAGAGACCCAGTACTTC. As protein: CASSRIERGRETQYF.

The J gene is TRBJ2-5, the V gene TRBV10-2; D is ambiguous. The J call is uncertain, as TRBJ2-7 better fits the DNA end. The CDR3 is 12 residues long. Germline CDR1 WSHSY, CDR2 SAAADI. The CDR3 reads CASSESKLEQYF. CDR3 bases: TGCGCCAGCAGTGAGTCTAAGCTCGAGCAGTACTTC.

The rearrangement links TRBV5-1 to TRBJ2-3; TRBD2 aligns across 7 bases. From germline, CDR1 is SGHRS and CDR2 YFSETQ. The trim removed 0 bases at V and 1 base at J, leaving 8 bases unmatched. The CDR3 runs 17 residues. The CDR3 sequence: CASSLGRGSPGTDTQYF. The CDR3, as DNA: TGCGCCAGCAGCTTGGGACGCGGGAGCCCAGGCACAGATACGCAGTATTTT.

The chain couples TRBV11-2 to TRBJ1-1; TRBD1 matches at 9 bases. V dropped 1 base and J dropped 3; count of bases not matched to a gene: 9. The germline V gene has CDR1 SGHAT and CDR2 FQNNGV. CDR3 length: 17 residues. DNA of the CDR3: TGTGCCAGCAGCTTAGGTCCCCAGACAGGGGGTGACACTGAAGCTTTCTTT. Translation gives CASSLGPQTGGDTEAFF. Full variable domain (missing parts from reference TRBV11-2 and TRBJ1-1): EAGVAQSPRYKIIEKRQSVAFWCNPISGHATLYWYQQILGQGPKLLIQFQNNGVVDDSQLPKDRFSAERLKGVDSTLKIQPAKLEDSAVYLCASSLGPQTGGDTEAFFGQGTRLTVV.